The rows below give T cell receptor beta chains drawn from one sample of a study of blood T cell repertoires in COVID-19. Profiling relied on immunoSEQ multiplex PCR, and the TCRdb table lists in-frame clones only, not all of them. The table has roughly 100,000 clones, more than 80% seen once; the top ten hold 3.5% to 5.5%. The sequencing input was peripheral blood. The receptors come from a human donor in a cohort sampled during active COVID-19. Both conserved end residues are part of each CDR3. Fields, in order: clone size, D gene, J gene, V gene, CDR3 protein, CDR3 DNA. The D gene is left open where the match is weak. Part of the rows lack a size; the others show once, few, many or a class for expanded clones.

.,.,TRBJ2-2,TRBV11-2,CASSLSFVGGRRPGELFF,TGTGCCAGCAGCTTATCTTTCGTGGGGGGGCGAAGGCCCGGGGAGCTGTTTTTT
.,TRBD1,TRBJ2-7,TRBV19,CASSIAGTGAYEQYF,TGTGCCAGTAGTATCGCCGGGACAGGAGCCTACGAGCAGTACTTC
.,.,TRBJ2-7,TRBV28,CASSLFSGTAPLEQYF,TGTGCCAGCAGTTTATTTTCCGGGACTGCTCCCCTCGAGCAGTACTTC
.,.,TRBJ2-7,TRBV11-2,CASSSVNSYEQYF,TGTGCCAGCAGCTCGGTAAACTCCTACGAGCAGTACTTC
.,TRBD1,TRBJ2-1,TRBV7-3,CASTPGTGVYNEQFF,TGTGCCAGTACCCCCGGGACAGGTGTATACAATGAGCAGTTCTTC
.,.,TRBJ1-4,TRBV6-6,CASSSQNEKLFF,TGTGCCAGCAGTTCCCAAAATGAAAAACTGTTTTTT
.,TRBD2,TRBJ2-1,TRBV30,CACTAGGYNEQFF,TGTGCCTGCACGGCGGGGGGGTACAATGAGCAGTTCTTC
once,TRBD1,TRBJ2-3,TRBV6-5,CASNIGTGGPDTQYF,TGTGCCAGCAATATCGGGACAGGGGGCCCAGATACGCAGTATTTT
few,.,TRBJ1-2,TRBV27,CASSPQTGLYGYTF,TGTGCCAGCAGTCCCCAGACGGGACTATATGGCTACACCTTC
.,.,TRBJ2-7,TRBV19,CASSRQDSYEQYF,TGTGCCAGTAGTAGACAGGACAGCTACGAGCAGTACTTC
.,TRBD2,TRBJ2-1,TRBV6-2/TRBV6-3,CASSYGLTGLAGESEQFF,TGTGCCAGCAGTTACGGCTTGACGGGACTAGCGGGGGAGAGTGAGCAGTTCTTC
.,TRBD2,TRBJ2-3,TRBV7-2,CASSLGLAENTQYF,TGTGCCAGCAGCCTCGGACTAGCGGAAAATACGCAGTATTTT
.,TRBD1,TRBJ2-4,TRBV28,CASSFAGGINIQYF,TGTGCCAGCAGTTTTGCAGGGGGTATAAACATTCAGTACTTC
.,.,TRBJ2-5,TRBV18,CASSPRTLQETQYF,TGTGCCAGCTCCCCCAGGACACTCCAAGAGACCCAGTACTTC
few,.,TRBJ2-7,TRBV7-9,CASSLSQLYDEQYF,TGTGCCAGCAGCTTAAGTCAACTCTACGACGAGCAGTACTTC
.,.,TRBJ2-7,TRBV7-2,CASSTPTATYEQYF,TGTGCCAGCAGCACCCCGACAGCTACTTACGAGCAGTACTTC
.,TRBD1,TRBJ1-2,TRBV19,CASSKPGQGWHYGYTF,TGTGCCAGTAGTAAGCCGGGACAGGGGTGGCACTATGGCTACACCTTC
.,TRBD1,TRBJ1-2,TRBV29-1,CSVEGQFGYGYTF,TGCAGCGTTGAGGGACAGTTTGGCTATGGCTACACCTTC
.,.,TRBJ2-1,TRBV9,CASSVDGATNEQFF,TGTGCCAGCAGCGTGGATGGAGCCACGAATGAGCAGTTCTTC
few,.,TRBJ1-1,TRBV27,CASSLSIRTEAFF,TGTGCCAGCAGTTTATCAATTAGAACTGAAGCTTTCTTT
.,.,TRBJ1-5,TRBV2,CASSETGINNQPQHF,TGTGCCAGCAGTGAGACGGGAATAAACAATCAGCCCCAGCATTTT
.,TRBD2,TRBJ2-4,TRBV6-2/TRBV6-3,CASSRAAGTSGEIAKNIQYF,TGTGCCAGCAGTCGTGCCGCCGGGACTAGCGGCGAAATAGCCAAAAACATTCAGTACTTC
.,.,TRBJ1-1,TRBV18,CASSRDKSNTEAFF,TGTGCCAGCTCACGGGACAAATCGAACACTGAAGCTTTCTTT
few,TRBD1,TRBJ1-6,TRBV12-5,CASGWMDRQYSPLHF,TGTGCTAGTGGTTGGATGGACAGGCAATATTCACCCCTCCACTTT
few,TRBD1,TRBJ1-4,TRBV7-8,CASSLLNRGEKLFF,TGTGCCAGCAGCTTACTAAACAGGGGTGAAAAACTGTTTTTT
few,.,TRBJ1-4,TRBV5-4,CASSLAREGEKLFF,TGTGCCAGCAGCTTGGCCAGGGAAGGGGAAAAACTGTTTTTT
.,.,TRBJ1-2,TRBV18,CASSPPGRDYGYTF,TGTGCCAGCTCACCACCAGGGAGGGACTATGGCTACACCTTC
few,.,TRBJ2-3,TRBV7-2,CASSLGSPGLDTQYF,TGTGCCAGCAGCTTAGGATCGCCAGGGTTGGATACGCAGTATTTT
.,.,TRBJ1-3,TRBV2,CASSEQNGNTIYF,TGTGCCAGCAGTGAACAGAATGGAAACACCATATATTTT
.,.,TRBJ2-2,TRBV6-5,CASRSDRARGELFF,TGTGCCAGCAGGTCGGACAGAGCCCGAGGGGAGCTGTTTTTT
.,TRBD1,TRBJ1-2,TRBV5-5,CASSPRSRDRGGNGYTF,TGTGCCAGCAGCCCAAGGTCCCGGGACAGGGGAGGAAATGGCTACACCTTC